This T cell receptor (beta chain) was retrieved from a study of blood T cell repertoires in COVID-19. Study overall: PBMCs, B-cell-depleted T cells, or T cells provided the cDNA or gDNA that made up the material.

This CDR3 comprises 14 residues. Germline V CDR1 and CDR2: SGDLS, YYNGEE. V dropped 0 bases and J dropped 5 bases, with 6 bases sitting between them. Some clones are missing from TCRdb's copy, which holds only in-frame ones; the method was immunoSEQ multiplex PCR. Found here are approximately 280,000 clones, approximately 90% of them singletons; the top ten hold roughly 7.3%. The sample consisted of peripheral blood. The receptor's source is a woman aged 25 to 39 with COVID-19, enrolled during active disease. This chain connects TRBV9 to TRBJ1-6; D is undetermined. CDR3 nucleotides: TGTGCCAGCAGCGTAGAACTGCATAATTCACCCCTCCACTTT. Residues: CASSVELHNSPLHF.